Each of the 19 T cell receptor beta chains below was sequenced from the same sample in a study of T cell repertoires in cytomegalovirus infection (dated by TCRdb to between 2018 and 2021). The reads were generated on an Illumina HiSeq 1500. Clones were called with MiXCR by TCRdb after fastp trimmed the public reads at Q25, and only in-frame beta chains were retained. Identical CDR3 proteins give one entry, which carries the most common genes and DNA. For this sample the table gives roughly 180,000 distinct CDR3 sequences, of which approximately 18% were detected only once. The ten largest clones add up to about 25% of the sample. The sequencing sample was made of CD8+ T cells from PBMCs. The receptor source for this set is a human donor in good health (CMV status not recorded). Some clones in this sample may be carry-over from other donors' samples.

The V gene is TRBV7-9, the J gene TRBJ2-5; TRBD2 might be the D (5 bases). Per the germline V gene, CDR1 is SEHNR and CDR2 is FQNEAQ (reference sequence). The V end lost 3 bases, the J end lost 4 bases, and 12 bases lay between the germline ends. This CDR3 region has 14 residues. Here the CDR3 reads CASSFRSGRETQYF. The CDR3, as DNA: TGTGCCAGCAGCTTTAGGTCTGGGAGAGAGACCCAGTACTTC.

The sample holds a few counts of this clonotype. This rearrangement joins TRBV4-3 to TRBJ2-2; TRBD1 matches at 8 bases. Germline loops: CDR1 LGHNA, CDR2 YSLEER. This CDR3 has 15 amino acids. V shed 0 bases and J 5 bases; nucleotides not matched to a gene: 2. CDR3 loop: CASSQDWTGTGELFF. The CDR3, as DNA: TGCGCCAGCAGCCAAGACTGGACAGGGACCGGGGAGCTGTTTTTT.

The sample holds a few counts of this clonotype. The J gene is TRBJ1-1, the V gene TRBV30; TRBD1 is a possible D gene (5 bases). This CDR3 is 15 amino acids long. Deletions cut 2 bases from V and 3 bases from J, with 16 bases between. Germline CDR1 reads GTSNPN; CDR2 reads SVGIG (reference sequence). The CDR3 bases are TGTGCCTGGAGTCCCCCAAAGGGGAAGGACACTGAAGCTTTCTTT. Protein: CAWSPPKGKDTEAFF.

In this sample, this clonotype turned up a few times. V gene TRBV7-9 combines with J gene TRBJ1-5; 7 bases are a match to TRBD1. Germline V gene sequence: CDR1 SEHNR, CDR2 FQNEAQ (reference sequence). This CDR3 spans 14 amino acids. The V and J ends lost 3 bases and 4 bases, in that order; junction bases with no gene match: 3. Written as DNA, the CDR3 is TGTGCCAGCAGCTTCGGACAGGTAAATCAGCCCCAGCATTTT. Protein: CASSFGQVNQPQHF.

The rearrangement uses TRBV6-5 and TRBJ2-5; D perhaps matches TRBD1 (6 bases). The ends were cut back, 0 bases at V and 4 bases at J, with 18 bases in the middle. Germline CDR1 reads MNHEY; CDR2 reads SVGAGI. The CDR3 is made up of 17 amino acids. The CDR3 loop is CASSYSIQGHDRETQYF. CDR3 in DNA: TGTGCCAGCAGTTACTCGATACAGGGCCACGACCGAGAGACCCAGTACTTC.

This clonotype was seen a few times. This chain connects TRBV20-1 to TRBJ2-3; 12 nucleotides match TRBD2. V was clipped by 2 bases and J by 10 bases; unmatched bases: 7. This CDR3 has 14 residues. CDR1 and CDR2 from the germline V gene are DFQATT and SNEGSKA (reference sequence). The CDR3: CSARSTSGGFAQYF. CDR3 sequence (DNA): TGCAGTGCTAGAAGCACTAGCGGGGGGTTCGCGCAGTATTTT.

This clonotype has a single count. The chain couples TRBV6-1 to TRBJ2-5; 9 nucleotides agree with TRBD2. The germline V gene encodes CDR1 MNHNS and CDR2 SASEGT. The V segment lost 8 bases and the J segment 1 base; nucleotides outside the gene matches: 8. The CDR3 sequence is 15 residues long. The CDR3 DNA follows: TGTGCCAGCGCCCCGACTAGCGGAATCCAAGAGACCCAGTACTTC. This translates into CASAPTSGIQETQYF.

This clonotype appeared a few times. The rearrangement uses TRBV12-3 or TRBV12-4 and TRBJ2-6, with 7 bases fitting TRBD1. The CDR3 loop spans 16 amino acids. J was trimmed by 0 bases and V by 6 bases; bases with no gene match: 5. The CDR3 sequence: CASSKAGGSGANVLTF. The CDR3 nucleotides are TGTGCCAGCAGCAAAGCAGGGGGCTCTGGGGCCAACGTCCTGACTTTC.

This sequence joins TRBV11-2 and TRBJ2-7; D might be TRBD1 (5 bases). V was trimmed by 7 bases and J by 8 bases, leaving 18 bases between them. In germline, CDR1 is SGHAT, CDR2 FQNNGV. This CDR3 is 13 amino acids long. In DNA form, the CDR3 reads TGTGCCAGCACCCTATTCTCACCGGACAAGCAGTACTTC. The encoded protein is CASTLFSPDKQYF. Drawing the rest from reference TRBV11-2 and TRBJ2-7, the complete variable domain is EAGVAQSPRYKIIEKRQSVAFWCNPISGHATLYWYQQILGQGPKLLIQFQNNGVVDDSQLPKDRFSAERLKGVDSTLKIQPAKLEDSAVYLCASTLFSPDKQYFGPGTRLTVT.

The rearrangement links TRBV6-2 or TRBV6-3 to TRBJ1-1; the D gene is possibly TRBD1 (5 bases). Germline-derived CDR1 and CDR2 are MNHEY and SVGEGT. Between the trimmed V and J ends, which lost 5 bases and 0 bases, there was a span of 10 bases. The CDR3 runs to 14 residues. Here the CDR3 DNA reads TGTGCCAGCAGTACGGGGACGGTGAACACTGAAGCTTTCTTT. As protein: CASSTGTVNTEAFF.

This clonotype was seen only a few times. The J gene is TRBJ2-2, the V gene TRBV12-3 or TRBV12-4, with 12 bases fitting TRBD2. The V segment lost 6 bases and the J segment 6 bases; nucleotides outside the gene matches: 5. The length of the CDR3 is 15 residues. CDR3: CASRPLAGGAGELFF. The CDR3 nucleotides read TGTGCCAGCAGACCACTAGCGGGGGGTGCCGGGGAGCTGTTTTTT.

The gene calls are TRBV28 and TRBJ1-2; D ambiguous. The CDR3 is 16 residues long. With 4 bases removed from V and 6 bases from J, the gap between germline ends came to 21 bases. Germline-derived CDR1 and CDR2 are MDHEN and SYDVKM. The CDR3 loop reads CASSSFSTLRVDGYTF. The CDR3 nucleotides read TGTGCCAGCAGTTCCTTTTCAACGTTACGAGTTGATGGCTACACCTTC.

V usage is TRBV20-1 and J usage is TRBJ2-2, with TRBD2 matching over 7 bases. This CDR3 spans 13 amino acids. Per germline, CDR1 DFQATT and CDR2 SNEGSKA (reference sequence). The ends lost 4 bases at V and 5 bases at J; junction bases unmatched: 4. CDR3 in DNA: TGCAGTGCTACAGAGCGGGAAACCGGGGAGCTGTTTTTT. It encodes CSATERETGELFF.

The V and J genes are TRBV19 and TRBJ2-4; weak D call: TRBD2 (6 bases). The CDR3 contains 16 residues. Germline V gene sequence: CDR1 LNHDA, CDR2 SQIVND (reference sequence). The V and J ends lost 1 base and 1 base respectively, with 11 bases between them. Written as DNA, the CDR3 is TGTGCCAGTAGTATAGCTCCGGGGGATGCCAAAAACATTCAGTACTTC. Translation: CASSIAPGDAKNIQYF.

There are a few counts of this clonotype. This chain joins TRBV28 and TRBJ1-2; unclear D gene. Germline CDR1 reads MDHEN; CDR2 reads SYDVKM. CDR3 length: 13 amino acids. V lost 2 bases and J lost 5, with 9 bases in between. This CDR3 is CASSLRGHYGYTF. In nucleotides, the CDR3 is TGTGCCAGCAGTTTACGCGGTCATTATGGCTACACCTTC.

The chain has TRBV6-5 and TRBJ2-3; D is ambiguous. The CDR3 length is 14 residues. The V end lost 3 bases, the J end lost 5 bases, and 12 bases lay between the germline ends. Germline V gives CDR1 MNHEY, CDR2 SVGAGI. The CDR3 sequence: CASSYETFGDTQYF. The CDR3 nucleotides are TGTGCCAGCAGTTATGAAACTTTCGGAGATACGCAGTATTTT.

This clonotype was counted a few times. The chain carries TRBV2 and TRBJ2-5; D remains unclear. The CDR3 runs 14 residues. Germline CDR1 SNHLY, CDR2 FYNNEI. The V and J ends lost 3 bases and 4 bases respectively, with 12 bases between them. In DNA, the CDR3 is TGTGCCAGCAGTGACTGGGCTCCTGGAGAGACCCAGTACTTC. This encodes CASSDWAPGETQYF.

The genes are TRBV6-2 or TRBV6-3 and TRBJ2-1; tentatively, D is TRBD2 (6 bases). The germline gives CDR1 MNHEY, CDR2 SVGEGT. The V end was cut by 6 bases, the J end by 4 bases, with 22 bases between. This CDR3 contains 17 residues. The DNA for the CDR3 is TGTGCCAGCAGACCGGAAATGCGACTAGGCGGGTACAATGAGCAGTTCTTC. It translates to CASRPEMRLGGYNEQFF.

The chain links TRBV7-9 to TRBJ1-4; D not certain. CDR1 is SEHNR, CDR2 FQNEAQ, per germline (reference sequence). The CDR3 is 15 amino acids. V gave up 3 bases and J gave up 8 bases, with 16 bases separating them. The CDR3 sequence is CASSFAQALNEKLFF. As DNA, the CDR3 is TGTGCCAGCAGCTTTGCGCAGGCGTTAAACGAAAAACTGTTTTTT.